At least ten counts were recorded for the clone carrying this TCR beta chain. The antigen is unknown. Germline V CDR1 and CDR2: SGHTA, FQGNSA. The length of the CDR3 is 17 residues. J lost 2 bases, V lost 5 bases, and 9 bases had no gene match. The data are from a study of blood T cells in healthy people across ages. Whole-study findings and limits: Age advanced and TCR beta diversity per million T cells fell, roughly linearly.

The use of a sample-barcoded 5' primer and a J-beta primer mix characterized a second PCR of roughly 6 to 12 cycles. TCRdb passed the 5' RACE reads through MiXCR, listing each CDR3 protein once. The sample yields over 1,500,000 distinct CDR3 sequences, around 40% seen once. Input material: blood. The sequence was collected from a human donor in good health. This chain joins TRBV7-2 and TRBJ2-1, with 10 bases fitting TRBD2. The CDR3 spells CASSLQAGGPPYNEQFF. CDR3 bases: TGTGCCAGCAGCCTACAAGCGGGGGGGCCCCCCTACAATGAGCAGTTCTTC.